The entry below gives a single T cell receptor (beta chain) sequence along with its context. As yet, its antigen is unknown. V was cut by 5 bases and J by 5 bases, with 19 bases left in between. CDR1 and CDR2 from the germline V gene are MNHEY and SMNVEV (reference sequence). CDR3 length: 16 amino acids. This specimen belongs to a study of cytomegalovirus exposure and HLA in healthy donors. Notes on the study in general: There were some public TCRs occurring in many donors, but most TCR sequences were rare.

PCR used 60 Vbeta primers and 13 Jbeta primers. Libraries were prepared by immunoSEQ multiplex PCR; TCRdb keeps only in-frame clonotypes and omits some of them. The sample yields 170,000 or so clones, approximately 84% seen once. The V gene is TRBV27, the J gene TRBJ2-1; possibly TRBD2 for D (6 bases). The sequence was obtained from a woman aged 45-65 years in good health and CMV-seropositive. The sequenced material came from PBMCs. CDR3 sequence (DNA): TGTGCCAGCAGTCCCCTGGGCGGGACTGTAAACAATGAGCAGTTCTTC. Protein: CASSPLGGTVNNEQFF.